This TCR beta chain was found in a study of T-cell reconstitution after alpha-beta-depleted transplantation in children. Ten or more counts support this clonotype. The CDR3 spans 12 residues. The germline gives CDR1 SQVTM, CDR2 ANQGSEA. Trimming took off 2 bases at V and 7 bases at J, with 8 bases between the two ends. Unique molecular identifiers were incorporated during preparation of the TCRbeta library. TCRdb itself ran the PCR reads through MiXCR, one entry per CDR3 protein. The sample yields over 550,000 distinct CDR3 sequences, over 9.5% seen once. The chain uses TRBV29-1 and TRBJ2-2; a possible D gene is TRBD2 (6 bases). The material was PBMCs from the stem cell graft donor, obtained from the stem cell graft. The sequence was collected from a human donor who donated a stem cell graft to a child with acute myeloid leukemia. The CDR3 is CSVETGDGELFF. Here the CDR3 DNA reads TGCAGCGTTGAAACGGGGGACGGGGAGCTGTTTTTT.